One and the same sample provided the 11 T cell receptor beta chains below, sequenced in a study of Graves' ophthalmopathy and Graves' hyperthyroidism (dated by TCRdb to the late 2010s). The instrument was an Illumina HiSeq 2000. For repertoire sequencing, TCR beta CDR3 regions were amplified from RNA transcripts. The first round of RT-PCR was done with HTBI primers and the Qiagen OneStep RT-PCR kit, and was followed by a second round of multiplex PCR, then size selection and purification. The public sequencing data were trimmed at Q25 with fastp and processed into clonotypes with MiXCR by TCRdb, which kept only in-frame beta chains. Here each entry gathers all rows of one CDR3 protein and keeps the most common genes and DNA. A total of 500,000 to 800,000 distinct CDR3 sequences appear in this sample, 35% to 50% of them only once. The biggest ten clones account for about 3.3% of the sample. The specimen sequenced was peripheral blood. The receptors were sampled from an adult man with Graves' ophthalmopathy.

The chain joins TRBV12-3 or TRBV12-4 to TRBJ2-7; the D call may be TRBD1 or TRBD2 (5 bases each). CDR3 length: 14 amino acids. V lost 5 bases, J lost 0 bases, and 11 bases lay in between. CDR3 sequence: CASSQPGASYEQYF. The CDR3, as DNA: TGTGCCAGCAGTCAGCCCGGGGCCTCCTACGAGCAGTACTTC.

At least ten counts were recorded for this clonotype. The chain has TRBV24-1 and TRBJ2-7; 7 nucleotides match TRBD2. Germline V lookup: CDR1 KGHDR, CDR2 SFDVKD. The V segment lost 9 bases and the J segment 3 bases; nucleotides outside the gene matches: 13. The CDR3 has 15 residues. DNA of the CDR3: TGTGCCACCCTGGGTGGCATGGGAGGGAACTACGAGCAGTACTTC. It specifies CATLGGMGGNYEQYF.

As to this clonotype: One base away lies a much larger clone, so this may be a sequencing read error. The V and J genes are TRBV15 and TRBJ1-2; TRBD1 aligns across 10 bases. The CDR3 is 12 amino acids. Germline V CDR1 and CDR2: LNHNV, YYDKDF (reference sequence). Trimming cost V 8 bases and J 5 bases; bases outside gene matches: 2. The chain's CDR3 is CATGGQGYGYTF. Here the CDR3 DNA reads TGTGCCACCGGGGGACAGGGGTATGGCTACACCTTC.

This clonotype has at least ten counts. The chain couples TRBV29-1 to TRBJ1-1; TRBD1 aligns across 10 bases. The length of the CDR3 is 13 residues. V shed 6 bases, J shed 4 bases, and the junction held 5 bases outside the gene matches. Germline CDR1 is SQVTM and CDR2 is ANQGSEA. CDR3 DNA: TGCAGCGTGGGGGGACAGGGGAGCACTGAAGCTTTCTTT. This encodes CSVGGQGSTEAFF.

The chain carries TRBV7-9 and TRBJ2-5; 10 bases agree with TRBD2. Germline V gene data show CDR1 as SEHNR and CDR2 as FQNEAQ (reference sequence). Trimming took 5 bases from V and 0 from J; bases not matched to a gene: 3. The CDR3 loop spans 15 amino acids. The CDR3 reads CASSRAGGHQETQYF. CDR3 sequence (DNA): TGTGCCAGCAGCCGAGCGGGGGGGCACCAAGAGACCCAGTACTTC.

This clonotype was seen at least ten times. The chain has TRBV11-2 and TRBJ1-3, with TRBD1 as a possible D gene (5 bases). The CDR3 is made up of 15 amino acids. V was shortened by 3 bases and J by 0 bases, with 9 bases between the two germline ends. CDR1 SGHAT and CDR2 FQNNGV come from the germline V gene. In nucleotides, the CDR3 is TGTGCCAGCAGCTTGCGAACAGGCTCTGGAAACACCATATATTTT. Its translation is CASSLRTGSGNTIYF. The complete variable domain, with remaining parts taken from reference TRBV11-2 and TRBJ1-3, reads EAGVAQSPRYKIIEKRQSVAFWCNPISGHATLYWYQQILGQGPKLLIQFQNNGVVDDSQLPKDRFSAERLKGVDSTLKIQPAKLEDSAVYLCASSLRTGSGNTIYFGEGSWLTVV.

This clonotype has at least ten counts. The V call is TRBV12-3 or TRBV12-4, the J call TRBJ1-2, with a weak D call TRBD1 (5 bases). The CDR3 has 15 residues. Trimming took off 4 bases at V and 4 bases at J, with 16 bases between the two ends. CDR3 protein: CASSYRLGLAYGYTF. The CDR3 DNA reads TGTGCCAGCAGTTATCGGTTGGGGCTCGCCTATGGCTACACCTTC.

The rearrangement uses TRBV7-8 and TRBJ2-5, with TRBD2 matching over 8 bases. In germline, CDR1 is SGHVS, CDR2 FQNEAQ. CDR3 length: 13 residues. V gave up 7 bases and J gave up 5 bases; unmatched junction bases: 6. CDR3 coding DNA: TGTGCCAGCAACGGACTAGCTCTGGAGACCCAGTACTTC. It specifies CASNGLALETQYF. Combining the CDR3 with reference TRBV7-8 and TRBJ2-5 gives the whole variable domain GAGVSQSPRYKVAKRGQDVALRCDPISGHVSLFWYQQALGQGPEFLTYFQNEAQLDKSGLPSDRFFAERPEGSVSTLKIQRTQQEDSAVYLCASNGLALETQYFGPGTRLLVL.

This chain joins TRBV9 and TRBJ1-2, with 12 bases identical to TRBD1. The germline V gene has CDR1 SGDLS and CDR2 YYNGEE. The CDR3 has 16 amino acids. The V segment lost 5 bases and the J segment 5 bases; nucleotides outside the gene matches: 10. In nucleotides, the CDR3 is TGTGCCAGCAGAGAAAACCCGGGACAGGGGGCGTATGGCTACACCTTC. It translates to CASRENPGQGAYGYTF.

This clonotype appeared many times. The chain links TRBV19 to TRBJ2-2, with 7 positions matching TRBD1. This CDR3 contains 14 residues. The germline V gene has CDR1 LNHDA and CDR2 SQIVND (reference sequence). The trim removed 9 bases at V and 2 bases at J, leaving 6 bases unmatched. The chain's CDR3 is CASSGQLNTGELFF. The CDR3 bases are TGTGCCAGCTCGGGACAGCTAAACACCGGGGAGCTGTTTTTT. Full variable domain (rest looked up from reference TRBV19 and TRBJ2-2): DGGITQSPKYLFRKEGQNVTLSCEQNLNHDAMYWYRQDPGQGLRLIYYSQIVNDFQKGDIAEGYSVSREKKESFPLTVTSAQKNPTAFYLCASSGQLNTGELFFGEGSRLTVL.

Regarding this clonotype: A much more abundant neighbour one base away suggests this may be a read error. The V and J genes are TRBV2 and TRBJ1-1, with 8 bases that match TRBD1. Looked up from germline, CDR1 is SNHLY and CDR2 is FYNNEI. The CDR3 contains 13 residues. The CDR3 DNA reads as TGTACCAACAGGGACAGGAAGAACACTGAAGCTTTCTTT. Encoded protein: CTNRDRKNTEAFF. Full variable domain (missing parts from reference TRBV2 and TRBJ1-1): EPEVTQTPSHQVTQMGQEVILRCVPISNHLYFYWYRQILGQKVEFLVSFYNNEISEKSEIFDDQFSVERPDGSNFTLKIRSTKLEDSAMYFCTNRDRKNTEAFFGQGTRLTVV.